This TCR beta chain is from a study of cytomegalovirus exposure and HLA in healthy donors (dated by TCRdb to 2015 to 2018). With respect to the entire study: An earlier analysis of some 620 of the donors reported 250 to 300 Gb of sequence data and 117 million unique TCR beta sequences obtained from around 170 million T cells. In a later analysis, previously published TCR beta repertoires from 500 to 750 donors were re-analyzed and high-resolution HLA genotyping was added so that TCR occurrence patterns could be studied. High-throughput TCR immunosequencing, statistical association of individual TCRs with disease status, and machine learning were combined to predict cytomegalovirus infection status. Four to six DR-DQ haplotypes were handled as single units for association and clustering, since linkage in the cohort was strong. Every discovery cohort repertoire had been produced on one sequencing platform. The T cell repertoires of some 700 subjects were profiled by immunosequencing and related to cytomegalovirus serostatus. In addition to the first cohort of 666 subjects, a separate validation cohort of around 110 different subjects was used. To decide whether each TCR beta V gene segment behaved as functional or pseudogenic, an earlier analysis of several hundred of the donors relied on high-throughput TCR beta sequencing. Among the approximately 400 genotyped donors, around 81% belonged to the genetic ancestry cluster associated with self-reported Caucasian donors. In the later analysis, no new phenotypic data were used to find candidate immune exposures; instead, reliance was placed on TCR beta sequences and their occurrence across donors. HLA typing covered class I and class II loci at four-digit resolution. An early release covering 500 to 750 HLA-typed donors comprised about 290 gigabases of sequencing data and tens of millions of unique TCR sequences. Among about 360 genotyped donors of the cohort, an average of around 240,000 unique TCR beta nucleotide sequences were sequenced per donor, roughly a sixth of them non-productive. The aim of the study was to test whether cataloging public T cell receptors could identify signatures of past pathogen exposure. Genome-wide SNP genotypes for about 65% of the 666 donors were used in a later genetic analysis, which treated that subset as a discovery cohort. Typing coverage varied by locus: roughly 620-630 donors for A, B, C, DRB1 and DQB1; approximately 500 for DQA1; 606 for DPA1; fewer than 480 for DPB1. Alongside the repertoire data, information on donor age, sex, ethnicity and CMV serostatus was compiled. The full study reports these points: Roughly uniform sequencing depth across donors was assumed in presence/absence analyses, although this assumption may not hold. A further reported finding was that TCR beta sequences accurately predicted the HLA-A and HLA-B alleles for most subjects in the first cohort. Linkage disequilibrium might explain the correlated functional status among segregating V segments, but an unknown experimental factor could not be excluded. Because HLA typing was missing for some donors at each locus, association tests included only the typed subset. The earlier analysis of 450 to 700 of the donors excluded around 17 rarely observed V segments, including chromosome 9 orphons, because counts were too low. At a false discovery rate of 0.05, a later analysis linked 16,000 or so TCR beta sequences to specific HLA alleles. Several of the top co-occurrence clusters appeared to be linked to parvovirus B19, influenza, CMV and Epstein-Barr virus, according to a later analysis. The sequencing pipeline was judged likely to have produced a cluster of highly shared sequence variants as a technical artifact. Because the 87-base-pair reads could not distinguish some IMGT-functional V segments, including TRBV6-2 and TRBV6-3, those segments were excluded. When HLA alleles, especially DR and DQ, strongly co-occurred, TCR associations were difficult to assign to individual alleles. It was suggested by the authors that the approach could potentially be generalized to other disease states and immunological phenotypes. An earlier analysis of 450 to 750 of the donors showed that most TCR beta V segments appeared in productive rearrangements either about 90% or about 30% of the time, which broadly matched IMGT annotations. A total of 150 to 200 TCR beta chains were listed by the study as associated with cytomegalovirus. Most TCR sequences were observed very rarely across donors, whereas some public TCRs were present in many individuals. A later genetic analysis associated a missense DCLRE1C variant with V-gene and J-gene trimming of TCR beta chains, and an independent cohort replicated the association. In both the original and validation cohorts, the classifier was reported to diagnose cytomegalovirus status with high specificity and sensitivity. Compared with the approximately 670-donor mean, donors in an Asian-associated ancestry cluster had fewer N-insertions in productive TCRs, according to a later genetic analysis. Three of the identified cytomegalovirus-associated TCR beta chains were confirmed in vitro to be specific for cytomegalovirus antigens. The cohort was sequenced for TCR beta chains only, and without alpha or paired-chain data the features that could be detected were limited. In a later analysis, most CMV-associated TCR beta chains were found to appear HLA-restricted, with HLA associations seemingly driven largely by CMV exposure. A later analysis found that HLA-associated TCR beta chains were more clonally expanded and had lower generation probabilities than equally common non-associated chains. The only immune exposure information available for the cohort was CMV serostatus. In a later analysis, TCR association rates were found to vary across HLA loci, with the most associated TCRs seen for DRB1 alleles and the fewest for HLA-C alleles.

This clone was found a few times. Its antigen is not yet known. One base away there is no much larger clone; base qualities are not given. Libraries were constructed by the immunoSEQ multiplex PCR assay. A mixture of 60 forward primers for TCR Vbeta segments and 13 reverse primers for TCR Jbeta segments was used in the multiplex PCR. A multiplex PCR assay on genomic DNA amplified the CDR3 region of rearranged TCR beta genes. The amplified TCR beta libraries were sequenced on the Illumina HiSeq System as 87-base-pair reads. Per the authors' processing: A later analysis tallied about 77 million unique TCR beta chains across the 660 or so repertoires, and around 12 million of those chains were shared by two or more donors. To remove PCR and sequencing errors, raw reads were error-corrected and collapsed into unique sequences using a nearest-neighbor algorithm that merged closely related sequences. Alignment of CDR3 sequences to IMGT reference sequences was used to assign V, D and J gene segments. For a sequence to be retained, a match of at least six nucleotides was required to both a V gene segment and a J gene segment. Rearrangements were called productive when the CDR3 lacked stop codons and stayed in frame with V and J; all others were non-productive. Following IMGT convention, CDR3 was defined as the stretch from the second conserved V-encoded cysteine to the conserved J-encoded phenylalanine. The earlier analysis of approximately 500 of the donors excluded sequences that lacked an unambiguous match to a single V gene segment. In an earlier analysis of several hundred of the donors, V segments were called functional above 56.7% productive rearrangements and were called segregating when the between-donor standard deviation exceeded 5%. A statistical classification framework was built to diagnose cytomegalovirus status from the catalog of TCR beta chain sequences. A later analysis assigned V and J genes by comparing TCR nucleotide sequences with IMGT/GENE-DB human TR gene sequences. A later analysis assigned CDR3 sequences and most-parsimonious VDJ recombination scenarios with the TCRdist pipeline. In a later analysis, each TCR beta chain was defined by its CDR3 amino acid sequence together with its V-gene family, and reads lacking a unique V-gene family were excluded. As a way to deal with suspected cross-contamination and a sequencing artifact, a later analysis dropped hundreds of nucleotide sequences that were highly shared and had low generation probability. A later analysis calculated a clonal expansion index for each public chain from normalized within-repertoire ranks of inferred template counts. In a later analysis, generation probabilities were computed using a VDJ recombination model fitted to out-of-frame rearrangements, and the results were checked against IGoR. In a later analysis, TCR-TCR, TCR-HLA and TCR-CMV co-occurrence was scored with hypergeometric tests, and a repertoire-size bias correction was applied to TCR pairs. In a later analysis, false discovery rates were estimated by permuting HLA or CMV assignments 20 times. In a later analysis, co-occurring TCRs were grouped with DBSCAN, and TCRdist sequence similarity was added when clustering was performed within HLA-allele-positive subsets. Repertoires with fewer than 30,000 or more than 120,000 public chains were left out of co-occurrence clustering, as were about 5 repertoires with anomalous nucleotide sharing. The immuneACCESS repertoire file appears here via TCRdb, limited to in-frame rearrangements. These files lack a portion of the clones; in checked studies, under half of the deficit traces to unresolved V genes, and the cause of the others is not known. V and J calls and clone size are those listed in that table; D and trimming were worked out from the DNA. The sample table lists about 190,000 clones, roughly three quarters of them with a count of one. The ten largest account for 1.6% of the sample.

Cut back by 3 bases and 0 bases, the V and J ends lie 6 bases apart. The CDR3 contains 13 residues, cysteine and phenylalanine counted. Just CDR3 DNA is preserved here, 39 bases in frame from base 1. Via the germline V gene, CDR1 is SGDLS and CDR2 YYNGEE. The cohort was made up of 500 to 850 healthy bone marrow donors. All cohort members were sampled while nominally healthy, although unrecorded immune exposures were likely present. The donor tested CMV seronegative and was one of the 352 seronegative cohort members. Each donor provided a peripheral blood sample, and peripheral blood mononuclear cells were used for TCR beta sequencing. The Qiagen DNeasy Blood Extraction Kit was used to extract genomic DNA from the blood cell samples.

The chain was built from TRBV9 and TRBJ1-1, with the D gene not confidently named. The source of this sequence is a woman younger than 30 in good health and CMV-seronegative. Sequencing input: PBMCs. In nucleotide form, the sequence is TGTGCCAGCAGCGGTGGAGTGAACACTGAAGCTTTCTTT. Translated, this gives CASSGGVNTEAFF.